This T cell receptor beta chain was obtained from a study of cytomegalovirus exposure and HLA in healthy donors. A multiplex PCR was run with 60 Vbeta primers and 13 Jbeta primers. Profiling relied on immunoSEQ multiplex PCR, and the TCRdb table lists in-frame clones only, not all of them. This table has 150,000 or so clones, roughly 81% appearing once. This CDR3 has 14 residues. V dropped 2 bases and J dropped 4; count of bases not matched to a gene: 1. Germline V CDR1 and CDR2: SGHVS, FNYEAQ. The V and J genes are TRBV7-6 and TRBJ1-5, with 8 nucleotides matching TRBD1. The sample taken for sequencing was PBMCs. The TCR comes from a woman in her late teens or twenties in good health and CMV-seropositive. CDR3 sequence (DNA): TGTGCCAGCAGCTTACAGGGGGCTAATCAGCCCCAGCATTTT. Translation: CASSLQGANQPQHF.